Listed below are T cell receptor beta chains from one sample, sequenced in a study of shared clonotypes between healthy human individuals. Some clones are missing from TCRdb's copy, which holds only in-frame ones; the method was immunoSEQ multiplex PCR. This sample has some 2,000,000 clones, with over 85% found just once. The sequencing sample was made of naive CD8+ T cells sorted from blood. These receptors were obtained from a man younger than 30 in good health. CDR3s include the opening cysteine and the closing phenylalanine or tryptophan. D genes are given only for firm matches. Clone size appears in some rows only: once, few, many, or a class for an expanded clone.

d_call | clone_size | j_call | v_call | cdr3_nt | cdr3_aa
- | few | TRBJ2-2 | TRBV9 | TGTGCCAGCAGCGTAGAGGCCGGGGAGCTGTTTTTT | CASSVEAGELFF
- | - | TRBJ2-7 | TRBV7-9 | TGTGCCAGCAGCTTAAATCAGGGCTACGAGCAGTACTTC | CASSLNQGYEQYF
- | - | TRBJ1-6 | TRBV7-2 | TGTGCCAGCAGCTTTGGGGATGGGTCCTATAATTCACCCCTCCACTTT | CASSFGDGSYNSPLHF
TRBD2 | - | TRBJ2-1 | TRBV9 | TGTGCCAGCAGCGTCCCCCGACTAGCGGAGTCCTACAATGAGCAGTTCTTC | CASSVPRLAESYNEQFF
TRBD1 | - | TRBJ1-2 | TRBV7-8 | TGTGCCAGCAGCTTAGCGACAGGGTCTCCCTATGGCTGCACCTTC | CASSLATGSPYGCTF
TRBD2 | once | TRBJ2-3 | TRBV11-2 | TGTGCCAGCAGCTTAACGCTAGCGGGAGGGGGAGATACGCAGTATTTT | CASSLTLAGGGDTQYF
TRBD1 | - | TRBJ2-5 | TRBV7-6 | TGTGCCAGCAGCGCAGGACAGGGTGGACCAAAAGAGACCCAGTACTTC | CASSAGQGGPKETQYF
TRBD2 | - | TRBJ2-1 | TRBV6-5 | TGTGCCAGCAGTCCCCATAGCGGGGAGCAGTTCTTC | CASSPHSGEQFF
TRBD1 | - | TRBJ2-6 | TRBV7-6 | TGTGCCAGCAGCTTTCACCCGGGACAGGGGGCATCTGGGGCCAACGTCCTGACTTTC | CASSFHPGQGASGANVLTF
TRBD1 | - | TRBJ1-1 | TRBV28 | TGTGCCAGCAGTCCTCAGGGGGCCGGGTCATTCACTGAAGCTTTCTTT | CASSPQGAGSFTEAFF
- | - | TRBJ2-7 | TRBV5-5 | TGTGCCAGCAGCTGGTCAGGCTCCTACGAGCAGTACTTC | CASSWSGSYEQYF
- | - | TRBJ1-1 | TRBV27 | TGTGCCAGCAGAGCGGGCTCCCAAGCTTTCTTT | CASRAGSQAFF
TRBD2 | once | TRBJ2-3 | TRBV18 | TGTGCCAGCTCACCGGGAGGGGCGCCCAGAGATACGCAGTATTTT | CASSPGGAPRDTQYF
- | - | TRBJ1-4 | TRBV7-2 | TGTGCCAGCAGCCCAGTCCCAGGGCAGGGTGAAAAACTGTTTTTT | CASSPVPGQGEKLFF
- | - | TRBJ1-1 | TRBV6-5 | TGTGCCAGCAGTTACACACAGTCGAACACTGAAGCTTTCTTT | CASSYTQSNTEAFF
- | once | TRBJ2-7 | TRBV7-6 | TGTGCCAGCAGCTTATCGCAGGGCGTTACCTACGAGCAGTACTTC | CASSLSQGVTYEQYF
- | - | TRBJ2-3 | TRBV2 | TGTGCCATCCGGGACACATTAAGCACAGATACGCAGTATTTT | CAIRDTLSTDTQYF
- | - | TRBJ1-6 | TRBV5-4 | TGTGCCAGCAGTACCAGTAATTCACCCCTCCACTTT | CASSTSNSPLHF
- | - | TRBJ2-3 | TRBV6-6 | TGTGCCAGCAGTGCCCAAGGGGATACGCAGTATTTT | CASSAQGDTQYF
TRBD2 | - | TRBJ2-1 | TRBV4-2 | TGTGCCAGCAGCCAAGGAGCTGGACTAGCGGGACGGCAGTTCTTC | CASSQGAGLAGRQFF
- | once | TRBJ1-4 | TRBV7-8 | TGTGCCAGCAGCTTAGTGGGAAGGGGTCCTATCGGAGAACTGTTTTTT | CASSLVGRGPIGELFF
- | - | TRBJ2-3 | TRBV11-2 | TGTGCCAGCAGTCTGGAGGGCCTGGGAGATACGCAGTATTTT | CASSLEGLGDTQYF
- | - | TRBJ2-5 | TRBV5-1 | TGCGCCAGCAGCCGGAGCGGGTCCCAAGAGACCCAGTACTTC | CASSRSGSQETQYF
TRBD2 | - | TRBJ2-2 | TRBV4-1 | TGCGCCAGCAGCCTAGGACTAGCGGGAGCTGGCACCGGGGAGCTGTTTTTT | CASSLGLAGAGTGELFF
- | - | TRBJ2-1 | TRBV9 | TGTGCCAGCAGCGACCCCCTCTACAATGAGCAGTTCTTC | CASSDPLYNEQFF
TRBD1 | once | TRBJ2-2 | TRBV30 | TGTGCCTGGGGGGACAGGGCGAGCTCCGGGGAGCTGTTTTTT | CAWGDRASSGELFF
- | - | TRBJ2-3 | TRBV7-8 | TGTGCCAGCACCAGACCACTAGGCACAGATACGCAGTATTTT | CASTRPLGTDTQYF
- | - | TRBJ2-7 | TRBV29-1 | TGCAGCGTTGTAGGGAGCTCCTACGAGCAGTACTTC | CSVVGSSYEQYF
TRBD1 | once | TRBJ1-2 | TRBV4-1 | TGCGCCAGCAGCCAAGGGGGGACAGGGAATGGCTACACCTTC | CASSQGGTGNGYTF
TRBD1 | - | TRBJ2-7 | TRBV2 | TGTGCCAGCAGTGATCAGGGGGCGCAGTCCTACGAGCAGTACTTC | CASSDQGAQSYEQYF
- | - | TRBJ1-3 | TRBV28 | TGTGCCAGCAGTATCCACCTCCAGCCGCGGGTTAGGGAGGCTCTTGGAAACACCATATATTTT | CASSIHLQPRVREALGNTIYF
- | - | TRBJ2-7 | TRBV6-6 | TGTGCCAGCAGTTACATTGCTAGCAACTACGAGCAGTACTTC | CASSYIASNYEQYF
TRBD2 | - | TRBJ2-5 | TRBV27 | TGTGCCAGCAGTGGCCCGGGACTAGCGGAGCCGTACCAAGAGACCCAGTACTTC | CASSGPGLAEPYQETQYF
- | - | TRBJ2-7 | TRBV7-2 | TGTGCCAGCAGCTTTCACGCAGCGACTAATTACGAGCAGTACTTC | CASSFHAATNYEQYF
- | once | TRBJ1-1 | TRBV5-4 | TGTGCCAGCAGCGAATGGGACACGGGGAACACTGAAGCTTTCTTT | CASSEWDTGNTEAFF
TRBD2 | once | TRBJ2-1 | TRBV11-2 | TGTGCCAGCAGCACCCGACTAGCGAATGAGCAGTTCTTC | CASSTRLANEQFF
- | - | TRBJ1-6 | TRBV4-3 | TGCGCCAGCAGCCAAGATACACCCCTCACTGACCTTAACTGGAATTCACCCCTCCACTTT | CASSQDTPLTDLNWNSPLHF
- | - | TRBJ2-6 | TRBV7-2 | TGTGCCAGCAGCGAAATGGGGAGTGGGGCCAACGTCCTGACTTTC | CASSEMGSGANVLTF
- | - | TRBJ1-2 | TRBV9 | TGTGCCAGCAGCGTAGAGGGAATGCCTAACTATGGCTACACCTTC | CASSVEGMPNYGYTF
TRBD1 | - | TRBJ2-7 | TRBV27 | TGTGCCAGCTGCCCCAGGGGGCGGGTAGGGTACGAGCAGTACTTC | CASCPRGRVGYEQYF
- | - | TRBJ2-1 | TRBV7-8 | TGTGCCAGCAGCTTGATAGAGGGGTCCTACAATGAGCAGTTCTTC | CASSLIEGSYNEQFF
TRBD2 | - | TRBJ2-3 | TRBV7-8 | TGTGCCAGCAGCTACGATAGGACTAGCGGGAACCCAGATACGCAGTATTTT | CASSYDRTSGNPDTQYF
TRBD2 | - | TRBJ2-1 | TRBV4-1 | TGCGCCAGCAGCTTACTAGCGGGGGGGCCACATGAGCAGTTCTTC | CASSLLAGGPHEQFF
- | - | TRBJ2-7 | TRBV5-6 | TGTGCCAGCAGCTTGGGAGCCTCCTACGAGCAGTACTTC | CASSLGASYEQYF
- | - | TRBJ2-2 | TRBV5-4 | TGTGCCAGCAGCTTGGCCTCGGCCGGGGAGCTGTTTTTT | CASSLASAGELFF
TRBD1 | - | TRBJ2-7 | TRBV29-1 | TGCAGCGTTGAAGGAGGACAGGGTGCTTCCTACGAGCAGTACTTC | CSVEGGQGASYEQYF
TRBD2 | - | TRBJ2-1 | TRBV7-9 | TGTGCCAGCAGCTTAGCGGGAGGGTACTACAATGAGCAGTTCTTC | CASSLAGGYYNEQFF
- | - | TRBJ2-7 | TRBV5-5 | TGTGCCAGCAGAGGCCCGGGGTTGGATGAGCAGTACTTC | CASRGPGLDEQYF
- | - | TRBJ1-1 | TRBV19 | TGTGCCAGTAGTTATTCGGAAGGGGACACTGAAGCTTTCTTT | CASSYSEGDTEAFF
- | - | TRBJ2-3 | TRBV27 | TGTGCCAGCAGTGCATCCTGGTGGAGGGAGGGCACAGATACGCAGTATTTT | CASSASWWREGTDTQYF
TRBD2 | - | TRBJ2-1 | TRBV5-6 | TGTGCCAGCAGCTTGGAACTAGCGGGGGGCTACAATGAGCAGTTCTTC | CASSLELAGGYNEQFF
TRBD2 | - | TRBJ2-3 | TRBV6-5 | TGTGCCAGCAGCTGGGGACTAGCGGGGGGGCTGTATTTT | CASSWGLAGGLYF
- | - | TRBJ1-2 | TRBV29-1 | TGCAGCGTTGACCAGGGCCTTAACTATGGCTACACCTTC | CSVDQGLNYGYTF